The entry below describes one T cell receptor (beta chain). Its antigen remains unknown. This specimen comes from a study of blood T cells in healthy people across ages. Through a sample-barcoded 5' primer and a J-beta primer mix, a second PCR was run for roughly 7 to 12 cycles. Every cDNA molecule bore a tag from a template-switch adaptor containing 12 random nucleotides. TCRdb reanalysed the 5' RACE reads using MiXCR and keeps one entry per CDR3 protein. Of roughly 1,500,000 distinct CDR3 sequences listed, around 42% were seen once; the top ten hold 7.9%. Aged about 6 to 95, donors were systemically healthy Caucasians from Russia. Study findings and constraints: A conclusive naive versus antigen-experienced comparison was prevented by the unsorted PBMCs. With donor CMV status unknown, expanded clonotype changes were possibly confounded.

There are 15 residues in the CDR3. Trimming removed 6 bases from V and 6 bases from J, with 20 bases in between. The germline CDR1 and CDR2 sequences are SNHLY and FYNNEI. The material sequenced was blood. The sequence was obtained from a woman under 30 in good health. The chain uses TRBV2 and TRBJ2-5; D assignment may be TRBD1 or TRBD2 (6 bases each). The CDR3: CASSLTGGGVKTQYF. Written as DNA, the CDR3 is TGTGCCAGCAGCCTGACCGGAGGGGGAGTAAAGACCCAGTACTTC.